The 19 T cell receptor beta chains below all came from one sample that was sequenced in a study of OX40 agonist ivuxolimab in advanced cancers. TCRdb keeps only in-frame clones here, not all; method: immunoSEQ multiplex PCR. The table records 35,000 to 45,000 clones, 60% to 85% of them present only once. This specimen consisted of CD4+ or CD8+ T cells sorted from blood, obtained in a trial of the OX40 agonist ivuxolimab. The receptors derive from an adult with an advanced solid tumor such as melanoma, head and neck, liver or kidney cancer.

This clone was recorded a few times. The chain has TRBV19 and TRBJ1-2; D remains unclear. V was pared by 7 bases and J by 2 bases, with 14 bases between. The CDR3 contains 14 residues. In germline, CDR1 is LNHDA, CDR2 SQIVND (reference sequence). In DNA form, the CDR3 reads TGTGCCAGTACCACGACGGGTTCGAACTATGGCTACACCTTC. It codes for CASTTTGSNYGYTF.

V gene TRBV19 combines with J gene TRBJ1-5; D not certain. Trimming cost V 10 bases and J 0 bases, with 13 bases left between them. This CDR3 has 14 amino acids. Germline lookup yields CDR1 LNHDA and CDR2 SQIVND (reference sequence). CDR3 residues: CATARTVSNQPQHF. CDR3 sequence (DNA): TGTGCCACCGCCCGTACGGTTAGCAATCAGCCCCAGCATTTT.

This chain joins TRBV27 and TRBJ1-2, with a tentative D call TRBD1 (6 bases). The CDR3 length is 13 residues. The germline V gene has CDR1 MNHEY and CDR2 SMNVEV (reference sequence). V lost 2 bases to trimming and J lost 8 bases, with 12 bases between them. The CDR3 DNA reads TGTGCCAGCAGTTTAAGGATGGGGGGCGGCTACACCTTC. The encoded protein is CASSLRMGGGYTF.

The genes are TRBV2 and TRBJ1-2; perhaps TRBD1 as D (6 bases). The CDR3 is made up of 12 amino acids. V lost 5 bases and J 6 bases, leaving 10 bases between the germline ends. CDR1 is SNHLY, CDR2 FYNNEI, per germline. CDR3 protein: CASSIDRNGYTF. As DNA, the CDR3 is TGTGCCAGCAGTATAGACAGGAATGGCTACACCTTC.

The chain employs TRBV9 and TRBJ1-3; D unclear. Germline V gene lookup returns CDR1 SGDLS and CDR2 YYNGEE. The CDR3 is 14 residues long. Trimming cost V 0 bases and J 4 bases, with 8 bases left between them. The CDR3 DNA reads TGTGCCAGCAGCGTAGACAGTCGGGGAAACACCATATATTTT. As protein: CASSVDSRGNTIYF.

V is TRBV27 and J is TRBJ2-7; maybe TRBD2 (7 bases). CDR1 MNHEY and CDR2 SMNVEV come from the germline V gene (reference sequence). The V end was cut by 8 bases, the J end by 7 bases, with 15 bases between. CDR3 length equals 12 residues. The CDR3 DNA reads TGTGCCAGCGAGGGGGGGACTGGAGAGCAGTACGTC. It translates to CASEGGTGEQYV.

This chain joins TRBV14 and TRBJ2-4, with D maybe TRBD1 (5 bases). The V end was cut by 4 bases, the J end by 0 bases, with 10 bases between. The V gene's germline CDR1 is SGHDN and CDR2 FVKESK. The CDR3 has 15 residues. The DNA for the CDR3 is TGTGCCAGCAGCCGAGACAGTCTAGCCAAAAACATTCAGTACTTC. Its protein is CASSRDSLAKNIQYF.

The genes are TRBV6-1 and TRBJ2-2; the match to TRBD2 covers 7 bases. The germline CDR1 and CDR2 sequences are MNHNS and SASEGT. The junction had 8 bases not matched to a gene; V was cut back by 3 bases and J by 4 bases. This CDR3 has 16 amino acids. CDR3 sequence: CASSDRGGRGTGELFF. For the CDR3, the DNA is TGTGCCAGCAGTGACCGGGGAGGGAGGGGCACCGGGGAGCTGTTTTTT.

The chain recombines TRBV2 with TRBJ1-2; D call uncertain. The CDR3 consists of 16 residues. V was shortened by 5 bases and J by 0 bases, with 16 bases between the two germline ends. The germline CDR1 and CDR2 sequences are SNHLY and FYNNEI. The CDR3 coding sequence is TGTGCCAGCAGTAAACTGGACGGTTTAGCTAACTATGGCTACACCTTC. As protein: CASSKLDGLANYGYTF.

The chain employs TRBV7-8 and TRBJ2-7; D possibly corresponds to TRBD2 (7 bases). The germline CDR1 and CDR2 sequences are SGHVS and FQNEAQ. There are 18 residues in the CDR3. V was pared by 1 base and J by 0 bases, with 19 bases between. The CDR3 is CASSLVGMGGGYSYEQYF. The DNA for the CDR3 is TGTGCCAGCAGCTTAGTGGGCATGGGAGGGGGTTACTCCTACGAGCAGTACTTC.

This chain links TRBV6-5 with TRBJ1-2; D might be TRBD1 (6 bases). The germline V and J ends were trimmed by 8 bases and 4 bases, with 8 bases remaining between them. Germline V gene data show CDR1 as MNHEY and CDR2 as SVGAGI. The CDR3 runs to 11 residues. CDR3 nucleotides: TGTGCCAGCGAACAGGGCTATGGCTACACCTTC. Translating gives CASEQGYGYTF.

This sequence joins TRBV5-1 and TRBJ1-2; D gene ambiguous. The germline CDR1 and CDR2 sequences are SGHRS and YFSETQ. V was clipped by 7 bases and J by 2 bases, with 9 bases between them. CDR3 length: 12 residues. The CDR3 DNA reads TGCGCCAGCGCCCGGGAGAACTATGGCTACACCTTC. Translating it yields CASARENYGYTF.

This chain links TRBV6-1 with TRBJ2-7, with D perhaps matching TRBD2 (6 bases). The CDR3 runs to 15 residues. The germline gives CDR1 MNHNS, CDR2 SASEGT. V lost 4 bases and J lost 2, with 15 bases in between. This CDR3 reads CASSATERGTYEQYV. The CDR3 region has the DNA TGTGCCAGCAGTGCCACCGAACGGGGGACCTACGAGCAGTACGTC.

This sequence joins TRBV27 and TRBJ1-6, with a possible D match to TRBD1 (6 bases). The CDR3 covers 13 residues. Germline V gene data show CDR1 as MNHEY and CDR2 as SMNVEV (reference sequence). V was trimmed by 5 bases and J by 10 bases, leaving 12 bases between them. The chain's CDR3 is CASSDRRGSPLHF. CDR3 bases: TGTGCCAGCAGTGACAGGCGAGGATCACCCCTCCACTTT.

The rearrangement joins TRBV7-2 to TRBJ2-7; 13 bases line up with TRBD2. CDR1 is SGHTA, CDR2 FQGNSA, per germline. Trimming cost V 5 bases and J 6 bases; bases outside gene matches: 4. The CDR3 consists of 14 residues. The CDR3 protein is CASSITSGGGEQYV. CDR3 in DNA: TGTGCCAGCAGCATTACTAGCGGGGGGGGCGAGCAGTACGTC.

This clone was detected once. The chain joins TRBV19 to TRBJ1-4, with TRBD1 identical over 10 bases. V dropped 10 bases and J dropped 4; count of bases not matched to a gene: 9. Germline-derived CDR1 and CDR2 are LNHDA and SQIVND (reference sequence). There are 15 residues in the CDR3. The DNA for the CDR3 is TGTGCCACCATCGCGACAGGGGGCCATAATGAAAAACTGTTTTTT. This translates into CATIATGGHNEKLFF.

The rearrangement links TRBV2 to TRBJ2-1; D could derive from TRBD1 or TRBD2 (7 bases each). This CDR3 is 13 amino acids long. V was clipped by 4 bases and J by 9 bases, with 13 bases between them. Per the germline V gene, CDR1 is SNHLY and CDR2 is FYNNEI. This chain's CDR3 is CASSGQGGSEQFF. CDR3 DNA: TGTGCCAGCAGTGGACAGGGAGGGAGTGAGCAGTTCTTC.

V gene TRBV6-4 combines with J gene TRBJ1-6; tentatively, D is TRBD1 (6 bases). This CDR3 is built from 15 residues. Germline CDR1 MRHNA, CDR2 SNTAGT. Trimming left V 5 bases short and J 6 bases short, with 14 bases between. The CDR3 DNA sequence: TGTGCCAGCAGTTACGGGGGGGCGCTTAATTCACCCCTCCACTTT. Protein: CASSYGGALNSPLHF.

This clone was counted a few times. CDR3 protein: CASSLEGRSNQPQHF. DNA for the CDR3: TGCGCCAGCAGCTTGGAGGGTCGGTCCAATCAGCCCCAGCATTTT. This chain joins TRBV5-1 and TRBJ1-5; D is undetermined. V gave up 0 bases and J gave up 3 bases, with 10 bases separating them. In germline, CDR1 is SGHRS, CDR2 YFSETQ. This CDR3 spans 15 amino acids.